The 32 T cell receptor beta chains below all came from one sample that was sequenced in a study of beta chain features in type 1 diabetes. Expressed TCRB transcripts were sequenced because the isolated RNA had all been reverse transcribed beforehand. Data came from immunoSEQ multiplex PCR; TCRdb stores just in-frame clones and leaves some out. The repertoire includes 350,000 or so clones, about 20% of them detected once, and roughly 0.045% sits in the top ten. The sample was naive CD4+ T cells from blood. The receptors shown here come from a woman between 18 and 29 years old in good health.

The chain employs TRBV2 and TRBJ1-1, with 7 bases identical to TRBD1. The CDR3 is 13 amino acids. Germline V lookup: CDR1 SNHLY, CDR2 FYNNEI. V trimming: 6 bases; J trimming: 1 base; junction bases outside the gene matches: 2. CDR3 sequence (DNA): TGTGCCAGCAGACACAGGGGGAACACTGAAGCTTTCTTT. It specifies CASRHRGNTEAFF. The complete variable domain, with remaining parts taken from reference TRBV2 and TRBJ1-1, reads EPEVTQTPSHQVTQMGQEVILRCVPISNHLYFYWYRQILGQKVEFLVSFYNNEISEKSEIFDDQFSVERPDGSNFTLKIRSTKLEDSAMYFCASRHRGNTEAFFGQGTRLTVV.

This clone appeared a few times. V gene TRBV18 combines with J gene TRBJ1-1; D might be TRBD1 (6 bases). Germline V lookup: CDR1 KGHSH, CDR2 LQKENI. This CDR3 has 15 residues. V was clipped by 3 bases and J by 7 bases, with 18 bases between them. This CDR3 is CASSPRHRAMSEAFF. The CDR3 region has the DNA TGTGCCAGCTCACCGAGGCACAGGGCTATGAGTGAAGCTTTCTTT.

Here the CDR3 reads CASSSSGGNTEAFF. The CDR3 bases are TGTGCCAGCAGCTCTTCGGGGGGCAACACTGAAGCTTTCTTT. The chain carries TRBV11-1 and TRBJ1-1; D is possibly TRBD1 (6 bases). The CDR3 has 14 residues. The germline V gene has CDR1 SGHAT and CDR2 FQDESV (reference sequence). V lost 4 bases, J lost 2 bases, and 11 bases lay in between.

V and J are TRBV11-2 and TRBJ1-2; TRBD1 is a possible D gene (5 bases). Per germline, CDR1 SGHAT and CDR2 FQNNGV. The CDR3 spans 12 residues. V lost 1 base and J 6 bases, leaving 6 bases between the germline ends. Written as DNA, the CDR3 is TGTGCCAGCAGCTTAGCGGGGGATGGCTACACCTTC. Its translation: CASSLAGDGYTF.

This clone appeared a few times. The rearrangement uses TRBV30 and TRBJ1-2; 7 nucleotides agree with TRBD1. The V segment lost 4 bases and the J segment 8 bases; nucleotides outside the gene matches: 4. Per the germline V gene, CDR1 is GTSNPN and CDR2 is SVGIG (reference sequence). The CDR3 is 11 amino acids. The CDR3 DNA follows: TGTGCCTGGACAAGGACAGGCGGCTACACCTTC. Translation gives CAWTRTGGYTF. Looking up the rest from reference TRBV30 and TRBJ1-2 gives the full variable domain: SQTIHQWPATLVQPVGSPLSLECTVEGTSNPNLYWYRQAAGRGLQLLFYSVGIGQISSEVPQNLSASRPQDRQFILSSKKLLLSDSGFYLCAWTRTGGYTFGSGTRLTVV.

CDR3 nucleotide sequence: TGTGCCAGCAGCCCTGGGACGGAGGGAACTTACAATGAGCAGTTCTTC. Protein sequence: CASSPGTEGTYNEQFF. The rearrangement joins TRBV7-9 to TRBJ2-1; perhaps TRBD2 as D (6 bases). The CDR3 extends over 16 amino acids. CDR1 is SEHNR and CDR2 is FQNEAQ in the germline V gene (reference sequence). With 5 bases removed from V and 4 bases from J, the gap between germline ends came to 18 bases.

The chain couples TRBV6-5 to TRBJ1-4; TRBD1 might be the D (6 bases). The CDR3 is made up of 12 amino acids. Deletions cut 5 bases from V and 13 bases from J, with 14 bases between. Germline V lookup: CDR1 MNHEY, CDR2 SVGAGI. CDR3 DNA: TGTGCCAGCAGTCCCGGGGGGGCGAGACTGTTTTTT. It yields the protein CASSPGGARLFF.

The chain has TRBV4-1 and TRBJ1-2; 8 bases are shared with TRBD1. Germline CDR1 is MGHRA and CDR2 is YSYEKL. The CDR3 covers 16 residues. The V and J ends lost 0 bases and 9 bases, in that order; junction bases with no gene match: 12. CDR3 sequence reads: CASSQERRRDRRSYTF. CDR3 DNA sequence: TGCGCCAGCAGCCAAGAGCGCCGCCGGGACAGGCGGAGCTACACCTTC.

A few counts support this clone. The rearrangement joins TRBV7-9 to TRBJ2-2, with D perhaps TRBD2 (6 bases). This CDR3 contains 15 residues. V gave up 4 bases and J gave up 1 base, with 10 bases separating them. Germline lookup yields CDR1 SEHNR and CDR2 FQNEAQ (reference sequence). CDR3 sequence reads: CASSWGVVNTGELFF. The CDR3 bases are TGTGCCAGCAGCTGGGGGGTTGTGAACACCGGGGAGCTGTTTTTT.

V is TRBV14 and J is TRBJ2-1, with D possibly TRBD1 on 6 matching bases. The CDR3 has 12 residues. V was trimmed by 4 bases and J by 7 bases, leaving 8 bases between them. Germline values: CDR1 SGHDN, CDR2 FVKESK. The CDR3 loop is CASSLTGNEQFF. The CDR3 DNA is TGTGCCAGCAGCCTGACAGGAAATGAGCAGTTCTTC.

V gene TRBV5-6 combines with J gene TRBJ2-5, with D perhaps matching TRBD1 (6 bases). Trimming stripped 4 bases from V and 5 bases from J, with 18 bases between. The CDR3 loop spans 15 amino acids. Germline V gene sequence: CDR1 SGHDT, CDR2 YYEEEE. The DNA of the CDR3 is TGTGCCAGCAGCATGTGGGCAGGGGAGTCGGAGACCCAGTACTTC. Encoded protein: CASSMWAGESETQYF.

This clone was seen only a few times. The V gene is TRBV5-1, the J gene TRBJ1-1; D might be TRBD1 (6 bases). In germline, CDR1 is SGHRS, CDR2 YFSETQ. CDR3 length: 13 residues. The V end lost 5 bases, the J end lost 4 bases, and 12 bases lay between the germline ends. CDR3 nucleotide sequence: TGCGCCAGCAGGGGCGGGGGCGGCACTGAAGCTTTCTTT. Translating it yields CASRGGGGTEAFF.

This clone was counted between two and nine times. The chain couples TRBV19 to TRBJ1-2; 9 nucleotides line up with TRBD1. Per the germline V gene, CDR1 is LNHDA and CDR2 is SQIVND (reference sequence). After removal of 4 bases from V and 8 bases from J, the junction contained 5 bases not matched to a gene. CDR3 length: 13 amino acids. CDR3 nucleotides: TGTGCCAGTAGTACACGACAGGGGGGCGGCTACACCTTC. Translated: CASSTRQGGGYTF.

Note on this clone: An end of the junction differs from the germline gene, which may be a read error. This rearrangement joins TRBV11-2 to TRBJ2-1; no definite D call. This CDR3 contains 13 residues. The V gene's germline CDR1 is SGHAT and CDR2 FQNNGV. As DNA, the CDR3 is TGTGCCAGCAGCCTAGACCGAGGTGATGAGCAGTTCTTC. As protein: CASSLDRGDEQFF.

The genes are TRBV7-9 and TRBJ1-4, with a possible D match to TRBD1 (6 bases). V lost 3 bases, J lost 6 bases, and 11 bases lay in between. In germline, CDR1 is SEHNR, CDR2 FQNEAQ (reference sequence). The CDR3 spans 14 residues. CDR3 coding DNA: TGTGCCAGCAGCTTGACAGGCACGGATGAAAAACTGTTTTTT. Amino acids: CASSLTGTDEKLFF.

The V gene is TRBV18, the J gene TRBJ2-7; TRBD1 matches 9 bases. Germline V gives CDR1 KGHSH, CDR2 LQKENI. The junction had 3 bases not matched to a gene; V was cut back by 3 bases and J by 3 bases. The CDR3 totals 14 residues. DNA for the CDR3: TGTGCCAGCTCACCGGCGACAGGGGGCTACGAGCAGTACTTC. The encoded protein is CASSPATGGYEQYF.

This chain connects TRBV7-2 to TRBJ2-7, with 9 bases fitting TRBD2. The CDR3 runs 15 residues. Trimming removed 4 bases from V and 0 bases from J; junction bases left unmatched: 4. Looked up from germline, CDR1 is SGHTA and CDR2 is FQGNSA. Here the CDR3 DNA reads TGTGCCAGCAGCTCCAAGCGGGGGGACTCCTACGAGCAGTACTTC. Residues: CASSSKRGDSYEQYF.

The chain couples TRBV6-1 to TRBJ2-7, with TRBD1 as a possible D gene (5 bases). The CDR3 length is 13 residues. Germline loops: CDR1 MNHNS, CDR2 SASEGT. With 7 bases removed from V and 0 bases from J, the gap between germline ends came to 10 bases. CDR3 DNA sequence: TGTGCCAGCACCTACAGGAGCTCCTACGAGCAGTACTTC. It is translated as CASTYRSSYEQYF.

This chain joins TRBV5-4 and TRBJ1-5; the match to TRBD1 covers 7 bases. The CDR3 totals 15 residues. Germline V CDR1 and CDR2: SGHNT, YYREEE (reference sequence). Losses at the gene ends were 4 bases for V and 4 bases for J; bases not matched to a gene: 8. CDR3 amino acids: CASSPGQEPNQPQHF. Here the CDR3 DNA reads TGTGCCAGCAGCCCCGGACAGGAACCTAATCAGCCCCAGCATTTT.

This clone was counted a few times. CDR3 sequence (DNA): TGTGCCAGCAGCTCCGCGAGGCGGGGGGGCCTCTCCGGCTCCTACGAGCAGTACTTC. Translating gives CASSSARRGGLSGSYEQYF. The V call is TRBV7-2, the J call TRBJ2-7, with TRBD2 matching 9 bases. The V and J ends lost 4 bases and 0 bases, in that order; junction bases with no gene match: 16. The germline V gene has CDR1 SGHTA and CDR2 FQGNSA. This CDR3 has 19 residues.

The V and J genes are TRBV30 and TRBJ2-3, with D hard to call. V was clipped by 3 bases and J by 2 bases, with 9 bases between them. The CDR3 spans 13 residues. Germline V gene sequence: CDR1 GTSNPN, CDR2 SVGIG (reference sequence). Here the CDR3 reads CAWSPGITDTQYF. The CDR3 nucleotides read TGTGCCTGGAGCCCGGGTATCACAGATACGCAGTATTTT.

This clone was detected a few times. Other DNA variants within this sample encode the same CDR3. The genes are TRBV7-2 and TRBJ2-3; 8 nucleotides line up with TRBD2. The CDR3 runs to 14 residues. Germline V lookup: CDR1 SGHTA, CDR2 FQGNSA. The trim removed 5 bases at V and 0 bases at J, leaving 1 base unmatched. This CDR3 reads CASSRGGSTDTQYF. The CDR3 nucleotides are TGTGCCAGCAGCCGGGGGGGAAGCACAGATACGCAGTATTTT.

The chain links TRBV29-1 to TRBJ2-1; weak D call: TRBD2 (6 bases). The CDR3 consists of 13 residues. The germline V and J ends were trimmed by 6 bases and 4 bases, with 13 bases remaining between them. Germline V gene sequence: CDR1 SQVTM, CDR2 ANQGSEA. The CDR3 region has the DNA TGCAGCGTGGCGGGACTGCAGTACAATGAGCAGTTCTTC. The encoded protein is CSVAGLQYNEQFF.

This clone was seen a handful of times. Distinct nucleotide sequences in the sample also encode this CDR3. This sequence joins TRBV2 and TRBJ1-1; 9 bases align to TRBD1. CDR1 is SNHLY, CDR2 FYNNEI, per germline. There are 13 residues in the CDR3. With V trimmed by 5 bases and J by 3 bases, 1 base remained unmatched. The chain's CDR3 is CASSRDRDTEAFF. CDR3 in DNA: TGTGCCAGCAGTCGGGACAGGGACACTGAAGCTTTCTTT.

This clone came up a few times. J is TRBJ2-2 and V is TRBV4-1; no clear D. CDR1 is MGHRA, CDR2 YSYEKL, per germline. With 1 base removed from V and 5 bases from J, the gap between germline ends came to 8 bases. This CDR3 has 14 residues. The CDR3 region is CASSQASPTGELFF. The CDR3 nucleotides are TGCGCCAGCAGCCAAGCAAGCCCGACCGGGGAGCTGTTTTTT.

The V gene is TRBV19, the J gene TRBJ1-2; possibly TRBD1 for D (6 bases). CDR1 and CDR2 from the germline V gene are LNHDA and SQIVND (reference sequence). V lost 10 bases to trimming and J lost 6 bases, with 18 bases between them. The CDR3 is made up of 13 amino acids. CDR3 sequence (DNA): TGTGCCACCAGACAGGCCCTCCTGCATGGCTACACCTTC. Translated: CATRQALLHGYTF.

The rearrangement links TRBV28 to TRBJ2-7; no reliable D call. Trimming left V 3 bases short and J 6 bases short, with 12 bases between. This CDR3 has 13 amino acids. Germline loops: CDR1 MDHEN, CDR2 SYDVKM. Written as DNA, the CDR3 is TGTGCCAGCAGTTTGAAGCAGGTCCTCGAGCAGTACTTC. Protein sequence: CASSLKQVLEQYF. The whole variable domain, filled in from reference TRBV28 and TRBJ2-7, reads DVKVTQSSRYLVKRTGEKVFLECVQDMDHENMFWYRQDPGLGLRLIYFSYDVKMKEKGDIPEGYSVSREKKERFSLILESASTNQTSMYLCASSLKQVLEQYFGPGTRLTVT.

V gene TRBV6-9 combines with J gene TRBJ1-1, with TRBD1 as a possible D gene (6 bases). There are 13 residues in the CDR3. V was clipped by 4 bases and J by 9 bases, with 15 bases between them. From germline, CDR1 is MNHGY and CDR2 SVAAGI. In DNA, the CDR3 is TGTGCCAGCAGTTTCGGGTGGCAGGGGAAAGCTTTCTTT. Amino acid sequence: CASSFGWQGKAFF.

This chain joins TRBV5-6 and TRBJ1-2; D not resolved. V was pared by 5 bases and J by 8 bases, with 10 bases between. Germline V lookup: CDR1 SGHDT, CDR2 YYEEEE. The CDR3 has 11 amino acids. The CDR3 DNA reads TGTGCCAGCAGTTCTGACGGGGGCTACACCTTC. This encodes CASSSDGGYTF.

This chain joins TRBV11-2 and TRBJ2-2; 10 positions agree with TRBD2. With V trimmed by 7 bases and J by 6 bases, 8 bases remained unmatched. CDR1 and CDR2 from the germline V gene are SGHAT and FQNNGV. This CDR3 has 15 residues. The CDR3, as DNA: TGTGCCAGCACCATCAGCGGGGGGGCGGCCGGGGAGCTGTTTTTT. Its protein product is CASTISGGAAGELFF.

V is TRBV9 and J is TRBJ1-2; 9 nucleotides line up with TRBD1. Per the germline V gene, CDR1 is SGDLS and CDR2 is YYNGEE. The CDR3 is 15 residues long. The ends lost 3 bases at V and 4 bases at J; junction bases unmatched: 7. CDR3 sequence reads: CASSGDRGYGYGYTF. CDR3 sequence (DNA): TGTGCCAGCAGCGGAGACAGGGGGTATGGCTATGGCTACACCTTC.

V and J are TRBV5-6 and TRBJ1-6, with D uncertain. Trimming shortened V by 6 bases and J by 11 bases, and 21 bases separated the two germline ends. CDR1 SGHDT and CDR2 YYEEEE come from the germline V gene. The length of the CDR3 is 15 residues. The CDR3 bases are TGTGCCAGCACCTCCTTGGCCAGAGCGGACCCACCCCTCCACTTT. Amino acids: CASTSLARADPPLHF.